In its sample, the clone carrying this T cell receptor beta chain was seen many times. CDR1 is SGHTA, CDR2 FQGNSA, per germline. The CDR3 contains 14 residues. The ends were cut back, 1 base at V and 5 bases at J, with 11 bases in the middle. This record comes from a study of T cells after posttransplantation cyclophosphamide. Only in-frame clones appear in the TCRdb table, and some are missing; sequencing was by immunoSEQ multiplex PCR. This table holds a few thousand clones with no singletons; the top ten claim about 9.4%. Busulfan-fludarabine conditioning, marrow transplant, and cyclophosphamide on days +3 and +4 were administered.

The chain has TRBV7-2 and TRBJ2-5, with D possibly matching TRBD2 (6 bases). Sequenced here: PBMCs, sampled 32 days after allogeneic stem cell transplant with posttransplant cyclophosphamide. The sequence was obtained from a female patient aged 50 to 65 who received an allogeneic stem cell transplant from a related donor, was CMV-positive, and had no GVHD. T cells may partly derive from the graft donor. CDR3 sequence (DNA): TGTGCCAGCAGCTTAGACCCAGGGAGGGAGACCCAGTACTTC. Its protein is CASSLDPGRETQYF. Drawing the rest from reference TRBV7-2 and TRBJ2-5, the complete variable domain is GAGVSQSPSNKVTEKGKDVELRCDPISGHTALYWYRQSLGQGLEFLIYFQGNSAPDKSGLPSDRFSAERTGGSVSTLTIQRTQQEDSAVYLCASSLDPGRETQYFGPGTRLLVL.